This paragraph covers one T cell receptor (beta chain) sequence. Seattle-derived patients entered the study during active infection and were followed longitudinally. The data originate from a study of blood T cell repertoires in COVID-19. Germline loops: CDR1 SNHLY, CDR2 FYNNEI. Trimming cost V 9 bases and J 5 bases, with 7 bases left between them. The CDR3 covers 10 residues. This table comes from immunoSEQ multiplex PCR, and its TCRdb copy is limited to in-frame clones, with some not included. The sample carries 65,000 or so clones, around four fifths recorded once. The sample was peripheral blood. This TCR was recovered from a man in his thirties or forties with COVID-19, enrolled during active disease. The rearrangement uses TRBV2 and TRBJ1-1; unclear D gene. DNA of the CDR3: TGTGCCAGAGACGGGACTGAAGCTTTCTTT. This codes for CARDGTEAFF.